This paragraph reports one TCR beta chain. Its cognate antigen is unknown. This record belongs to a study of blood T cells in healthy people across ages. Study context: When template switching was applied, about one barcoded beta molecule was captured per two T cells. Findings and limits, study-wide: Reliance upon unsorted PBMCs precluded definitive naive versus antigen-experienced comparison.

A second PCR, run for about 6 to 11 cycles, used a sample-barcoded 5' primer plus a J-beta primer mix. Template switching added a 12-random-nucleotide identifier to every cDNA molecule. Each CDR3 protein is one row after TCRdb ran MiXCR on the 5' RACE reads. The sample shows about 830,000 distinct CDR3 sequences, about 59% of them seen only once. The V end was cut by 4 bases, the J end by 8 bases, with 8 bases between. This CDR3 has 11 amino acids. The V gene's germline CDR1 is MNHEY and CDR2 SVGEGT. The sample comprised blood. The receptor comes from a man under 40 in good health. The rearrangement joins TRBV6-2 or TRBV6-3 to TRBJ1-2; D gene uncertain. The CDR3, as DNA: TGTGCCAGCAGTTCATACCCGGGCTACACCTTC. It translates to CASSSYPGYTF.